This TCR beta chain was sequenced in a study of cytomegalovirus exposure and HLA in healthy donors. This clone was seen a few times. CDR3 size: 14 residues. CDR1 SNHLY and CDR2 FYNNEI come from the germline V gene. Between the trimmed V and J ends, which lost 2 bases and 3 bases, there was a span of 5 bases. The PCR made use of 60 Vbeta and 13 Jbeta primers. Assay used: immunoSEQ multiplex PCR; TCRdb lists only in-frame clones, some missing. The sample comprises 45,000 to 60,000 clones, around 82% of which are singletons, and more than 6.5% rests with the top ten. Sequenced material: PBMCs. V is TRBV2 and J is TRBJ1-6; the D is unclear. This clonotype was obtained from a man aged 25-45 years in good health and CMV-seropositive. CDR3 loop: CASSEYGYNSPLHF. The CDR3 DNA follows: TGTGCCAGCAGTGAATACGGCTATAATTCACCCCTCCACTTT.